Listed here is a single T cell receptor beta chain. Its antigen specificity is not known. One base away there is no much larger clone; base qualities are not given. This sample is part of a study of blood T cells in healthy people across ages (dated by TCRdb to about 2015). In the study overall: In model experiments, template switching captured roughly one uniquely barcoded TCR beta cDNA molecule for every two T cells. The study measured age-related changes in TCR beta repertoire diversity using deep sequencing normalized with unique cDNA molecular identifiers. Four age groups were formed from the donors: young (average around 15 years), middle-aged (approximately 42), aged (approximately 60) and long-lived (less than 85). Two additional independent replicas of 1 million unique cDNA reads from the same blood draw were analyzed for two donors (one aged 18 to 29 and one aged 80 or older). Points the paper makes about the study in general: Because the CMV infection status of the donors was unknown, age-related changes in expanded clonotypes may potentially have been confounded. Compared with the aged group, the long-lived group had more naive CD4+ T cells, fewer expanded clones and increased TCR diversity, a pattern suggesting age selection. Bulk unsorted PBMC profiling prevented conclusive comparison of naive and antigen-experienced compartments. As age increased, observed TCR beta diversity per million T cells dropped in a roughly linear way, and a significant reduction was already evident by age 40. Observed TCR beta diversity correlated strongly with the percentage of naive T cells measured by flow cytometry. Estimates of total diversity from one million sequenced T cells were regarded as lower bounds and underestimates.

The protocol used for the library was 5' RACE. TCRdb shows the sequencer as Illumina HiSeq 2500. A second roughly 6 to 11 cycle PCR used a sample-barcoded 5' primer and a J-beta primer mix. A template-switch 5' adaptor carrying 12 random nucleotides introduced a unique molecular identifier onto each TCR beta cDNA molecule. Each sample yielded at least 3 million CDR3-containing paired-end reads. First-strand cDNA synthesis was performed from all RNA using the Mint cDNA synthesis kit, with priming by a TRBC-specific oligonucleotide. Following uracil-DNA glycosylase treatment, a first 18-cycle PCR with universal primers M1SS and BC2_uni_R was performed on all cDNA. As for the authors' bioinformatics: Normalization of each sample was performed by random selection of 1 million high-quality reads, each carrying a distinct molecular identifier. Instead of being binned into consensus sequences, reads that shared molecular identifiers were thrown out. MiTCR, run with a Q25 quality threshold and the strictest error-elimination algorithm, handled CDR3 identification, clonotype clustering and error correction. A nonparametric unseen species model with Euler transformation was used to estimate lower-bound total TCR beta diversity. Starting from the raw public reads, TCRdb applied fastp trimming at Q25, assembled clones with MiXCR and retained in-frame beta chains. Entries that share a CDR3 protein sequence are merged under the most common genes and DNA. TCRdb assigned the V and J calls; the authors' analysis was not used. The sample table lists about 1 million distinct CDR3 sequences, about 23% of them with a count of one. The ten most abundant clones make up 0.65% to 0.75% of the sample.

Donors were under 40 systemically healthy Caucasian individuals from Russia aged 6 to 90 years. Roughly 11 milliliters of peripheral blood were drawn from each donor into EDTA-treated Vacutainer tubes. Ficoll-Paque density-gradient centrifugation was used to isolate PBMCs, with at least 7 million per sample. Total RNA was extracted from PBMCs with Trizol reagent, with at least 5.5 micrograms obtained per sample. The percentages of naive CD45RAhigh/CD27high T cells were determined by flow cytometry on a PBMC aliquot from every donor. Taken from the germline V gene, the CDR1 and CDR2 loops are SGHTA and FQGTGA. The CDR3 holds 16 amino acids from the cysteine to the phenylalanine. Solely the CDR3 DNA is kept, with 48 bases framed from the first base. The trim is 3 bases for V and 0 bases for J, with a gap of 11 bases between the germline ends. The sample was also reused in another study, on T cells of mothers and their children. The second study's authors report: Donors were nine systemically healthy Caucasian individuals: three mothers and their six children. cDNA synthesis consumed the entire amount of extracted RNA, loaded at around 1.4 ug RNA in each 15 ul reaction. Sample barcodes and 2-4 random nucleotides were added via the M1S primer in the second PCR. Over 8 million TCR beta CDR3 reads came from each mother, compared with several million reads from each child. Thymic selection shapes the output of TCR recombination in a similar way in related and unrelated pairs, and inherited differences have a minor effect. Normalized repertoire overlap was always found to be slightly, but never significantly, higher in related mother-child pairs than in unrelated mother-child pairs. No persistent microchimeric T cell clones were found, with a detection sensitivity of around 100 clones per million clonotypes. In the study, deep NGS was used to compare the TCR beta repertoires of mothers and children, and features distinguishing related mother-child pairs from unrelated individuals were sought. The mean age was roughly 36 +/- 4 years for the mothers and about 10 +/- 4 years for the children. After adapter ligation was performed with NEBNext reagents, the libraries were sequenced on an Illumina HiSeq 2000 with 100+100 nt paired-end reads. To prevent cross-contamination, the mother and child libraries were prepared a month apart and were sequenced in separate runs. Between about 500,000 and 2,300,000 distinct TCR beta clonotypes were identified per donor. Naive TCR beta clonotypes were estimated from low-frequency clonotypes matched to each donor's FACS-determined naive share, without sorting.

This chain is built from TRBV7-3 and TRBJ1-4, with TRBD1 tentatively as D gene (5 bases match). This TCR was recovered from a girl aged 2 to 9 in good health. Material for sequencing was blood. The nucleotide sequence is given as TGTGCCAGCAGCTTGCCCGAGGGACCAACTAATGAAAAACTGTTTTTT. This sequence encodes CASSLPEGPTNEKLFF.